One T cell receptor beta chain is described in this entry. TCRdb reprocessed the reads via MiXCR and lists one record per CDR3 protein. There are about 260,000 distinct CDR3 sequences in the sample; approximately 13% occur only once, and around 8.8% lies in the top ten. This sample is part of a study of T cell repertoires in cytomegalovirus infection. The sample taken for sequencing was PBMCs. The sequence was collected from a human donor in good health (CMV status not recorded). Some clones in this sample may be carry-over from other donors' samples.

CDR3 sequence (DNA): TGTGCCAGTAGGAGGGAGGCGACGGGAGACCCTGAGCAGTTCTTC. This gives the protein CASRREATGDPEQFF. The chain couples TRBV19 to TRBJ2-1; possibly TRBD2 for D (6 bases). The CDR3 length is 15 residues. Germline assignment: CDR1 LNHDA and CDR2 SQIVND (reference sequence). Trimming shortened V by 6 bases and J by 9 bases, and 21 bases separated the two germline ends.